The present TCR beta chain was sequenced within a study of T-cell reconstitution after alpha-beta-depleted transplantation in children. Unique molecular identifiers tagged the TCRbeta library. MiXCR was run by TCRdb on the PCR reads, yielding one entry per CDR3 protein. The sample holds over 400,000 distinct CDR3 sequences, under 15% seen once. Trimming took 7 bases from V and 5 from J, leaving 14 bases between them. This CDR3 has 14 residues. Germline V gene lookup returns CDR1 LNHDA and CDR2 SQIVND (reference sequence). This specimen was PBMCs from the stem cell graft donor, taken from the stem cell graft. This sequence joins TRBV19 and TRBJ2-2, with a weak D call TRBD1 (5 bases). The receptor's source is a human donor who donated a stem cell graft to a child with combined immunodeficiency. CDR3: CASTTQTDTGELFF. The CDR3 DNA reads TGTGCCAGTACCACCCAGACAGATACCGGGGAGCTGTTTTTT.